The next 29 T cell receptor beta chains were all read from a single sample in a study of shared clonotypes between healthy human individuals. Positive CCR7 selection of CD45RO-negative cells yielded the naive CD8 cells, and terminally differentiated effector memory CD45RA+ cells were excluded. Sequencing used immunoSEQ multiplex PCR; TCRdb keeps in-frame clones, though not all of them. The data contain 1.5 million to 2.5 million clones, just under 95% of them singletons. The sequencing sample was made of naive CD8+ T cells sorted from blood. The origin of the receptors is a man aged 18 to 29 in good health.

The rearrangement joins TRBV2 to TRBJ2-7, with a weak D call TRBD2 (5 bases). The CDR3 has 13 residues. Per the germline V gene, CDR1 is SNHLY and CDR2 is FYNNEI. V shed 3 bases and J shed 6 bases, with 12 bases lying between them. CDR3 sequence reads: CASSEGFRGEQYF. CDR3 sequence (DNA): TGTGCCAGCAGTGAGGGTTTTCGGGGCGAGCAGTACTTC. The entire variable domain, with the rest obtained from reference TRBV2 and TRBJ2-7, is as follows: EPEVTQTPSHQVTQMGQEVILRCVPISNHLYFYWYRQILGQKVEFLVSFYNNEISEKSEIFDDQFSVERPDGSNFTLKIRSTKLEDSAMYFCASSEGFRGEQYFGPGTRLTVT.

The chain joins TRBV11-2 to TRBJ1-4; a possible D gene is TRBD1 (5 bases). The germline V and J ends were trimmed by 6 bases and 6 bases, with 17 bases remaining between them. The CDR3 runs to 15 residues. Germline CDR1 reads SGHAT; CDR2 reads FQNNGV. The CDR3 reads CASRAGVRGDEKLFF. The DNA of the CDR3 is TGTGCCAGCAGAGCCGGAGTCCGAGGGGATGAAAAACTGTTTTTT.

This clone appeared once. The rearrangement uses TRBV7-2 and TRBJ2-5; 13 nucleotides align to TRBD2. This CDR3 is 16 amino acids long. V was clipped by 6 bases and J by 5 bases; unmatched bases: 9. Germline assignment: CDR1 SGHTA and CDR2 FQGNSA. DNA of the CDR3: TGTGCCAGCAGGGAGACTAGCGGGGGGACGGGGGAGACCCAGTACTTC. Its translation is CASRETSGGTGETQYF.

This clone was seen only a few times. The sample contains more than one DNA sequence encoding this CDR3. This chain joins TRBV6-5 and TRBJ1-3, with unresolved D. V was shortened by 5 bases and J by 0 bases, with 5 bases between the two germline ends. The CDR3 is 13 residues long. Per the germline V gene, CDR1 is MNHEY and CDR2 is SVGAGI. The CDR3 sequence is CASSPTSGNTIYF. For the CDR3, the DNA is TGTGCCAGCAGTCCTACCTCTGGAAACACCATATATTTT.

This clone is a singleton in its sample. J is TRBJ2-5 and V is TRBV27; 9 bases line up with TRBD2. The germline CDR1 and CDR2 sequences are MNHEY and SMNVEV (reference sequence). The CDR3 totals 15 residues. V dropped 2 bases and J dropped 1; count of bases not matched to a gene: 2. CDR3 sequence: CASSLMRGGQETQYF. CDR3 in DNA: TGTGCCAGCAGTTTAATGCGGGGGGGCCAAGAGACCCAGTACTTC.

The chain couples TRBV27 to TRBJ1-2, with a possible D match to TRBD1 (6 bases). This CDR3 region has 15 residues. Deletions cut 3 bases from V and 6 bases from J, with 17 bases between. Germline V gene data show CDR1 as MNHEY and CDR2 as SMNVEV (reference sequence). CDR3 bases: TGTGCCAGCAGTTTTGGGGCAGGGGCAGGGGATGGCTACACCTTC. It specifies CASSFGAGAGDGYTF.

As regards this clone: Other DNA sequences in the sample encode the same CDR3. The chain employs TRBV13 and TRBJ2-7, with a weak D call TRBD2 (5 bases). The CDR3 contains 13 residues. The V end was cut by 0 bases, the J end by 3 bases, with 6 bases between. Germline values: CDR1 PRHDT, CDR2 FYEKMQ (reference sequence). CDR3 residues: CASSLGRDYEQYF. DNA of the CDR3: TGTGCCAGCAGCTTAGGACGGGACTACGAGCAGTACTTC.

The rearrangement joins TRBV5-1 to TRBJ2-3; 8 nucleotides match TRBD1. Germline V gene data show CDR1 as SGHRS and CDR2 as YFSETQ. V trimming: 3 bases; J trimming: 2 bases; junction bases outside the gene matches: 8. This CDR3 is built from 16 residues. The CDR3 protein is CASSWDPDRDTDTQYF. CDR3 coding DNA: TGCGCCAGCAGCTGGGACCCGGACAGGGACACAGATACGCAGTATTTT. Full variable domain (rest looked up from reference TRBV5-1 and TRBJ2-3): KAGVTQTPRYLIKTRGQQVTLSCSPISGHRSVSWYQQTPGQGLQFLFEYFSETQRNKGNFPGRFSGRQFSNSRSEMNVSTLELGDSALYLCASSWDPDRDTDTQYFGPGTRLTVL.

This sequence joins TRBV10-3 and TRBJ1-5; no reliable D call. Germline lookup yields CDR1 ENHRY and CDR2 SYGVKD. The V and J ends lost 5 bases and 4 bases respectively, with 12 bases between them. This CDR3 spans 14 amino acids. The CDR3 nucleotides read TGTGCCATCAGTCTCGGACTGACTAATCAGCCCCAGCATTTT. Amino acid sequence: CAISLGLTNQPQHF.

The V and J genes are TRBV9 and TRBJ1-1; possibly TRBD1 for D (5 bases). The CDR3 spans 14 residues. Germline V lookup: CDR1 SGDLS, CDR2 YYNGEE. Deletions cut 4 bases from V and 1 base from J, with 11 bases between. CDR3 DNA sequence: TGTGCCAGCAGCATAGGGGAGGGGAACACTGAAGCTTTCTTT. Translating gives CASSIGEGNTEAFF.

The chain carries TRBV10-1 and TRBJ2-4; D is unclear. The CDR3 loop spans 15 amino acids. The ends were cut back, 0 bases at V and 3 bases at J, with 9 bases in the middle. Germline CDR1 and CDR2: WNHNN and SYGVQD (reference sequence). The CDR3 loop is CASSESGRNKNIQYF. CDR3 in DNA: TGCGCCAGCAGTGAGTCCGGACGGAACAAAAACATTCAGTACTTC.

This clone was recorded once. The gene calls are TRBV4-1 and TRBJ2-3, with D possibly being TRBD1 (7 bases). V gave up 4 bases and J gave up 2 bases, with 16 bases separating them. Per the germline V gene, CDR1 is MGHRA and CDR2 is YSYEKL. The length of the CDR3 is 16 residues. The CDR3 sequence is CASSRLAGGLTDTQYF. As DNA, the CDR3 is TGCGCCAGCAGCCGATTAGCAGGGGGACTCACAGATACGCAGTATTTT.

The V call is TRBV27, the J call TRBJ2-3; D gene unclear. The ends were cut back, 8 bases at V and 3 bases at J, with 12 bases in the middle. This CDR3 spans 13 amino acids. CDR1 MNHEY and CDR2 SMNVEV come from the germline V gene (reference sequence). CDR3 bases: TGTGCCAGCGGTCAGGTAGGGACAGATACGCAGTATTTT. This gives the protein CASGQVGTDTQYF.

This chain links TRBV7-9 with TRBJ2-2; 7 nucleotides match TRBD1. The CDR3 is made up of 15 amino acids. The junction had 5 bases not matched to a gene; V was cut back by 7 bases and J by 0 bases. CDR1 SEHNR and CDR2 FQNEAQ come from the germline V gene (reference sequence). The CDR3 reads CASTPQGANTGELFF. The DNA for the CDR3 is TGTGCCAGCACCCCCCAGGGGGCGAACACCGGGGAGCTGTTTTTT.

In regard to this clone: The sample carries other DNA sequences with the same CDR3. The CDR3 DNA sequence: TGTGCCAGCAGTTATAGGGCAGACTACGAGCAGTACTTC. Amino acids: CASSYRADYEQYF. The rearrangement links TRBV27 to TRBJ2-7, with D hard to call. V was pared by 4 bases and J by 3 bases, with 10 bases between. CDR3 length equals 13 residues. Per the germline V gene, CDR1 is MNHEY and CDR2 is SMNVEV (reference sequence).

The rearrangement links TRBV5-6 to TRBJ2-2; D possibly corresponds to TRBD1 (6 bases). The germline gives CDR1 SGHDT, CDR2 YYEEEE. The CDR3 consists of 14 residues. V dropped 3 bases and J dropped 9 bases, with 15 bases sitting between them. CDR3 region: CASSSATGPRELFF. The CDR3 bases are TGTGCCAGCAGCTCAGCCACAGGGCCTAGGGAGCTGTTTTTT.

V gene TRBV10-2 combines with J gene TRBJ2-5; 10 nucleotides agree with TRBD2. The V and J ends lost 6 bases and 2 bases, in that order; junction bases with no gene match: 6. This CDR3 has 15 amino acids. Looked up from germline, CDR1 is WSHSY and CDR2 is SAAADI. Here the CDR3 DNA reads TGCGCCAGCAGCCCCACTAGCGGGGCACAAGAGACCCAGTACTTC. Its protein is CASSPTSGAQETQYF.

This chain connects TRBV7-9 to TRBJ1-2, with 8 bases identical to TRBD1. Germline values: CDR1 SEHNR, CDR2 FQNEAQ (reference sequence). The ends lost 5 bases at V and 6 bases at J; junction bases unmatched: 8. The CDR3 extends over 14 amino acids. CDR3 in amino acids: CASSTGGTIDGYTF. In DNA form, the CDR3 reads TGTGCCAGCAGCACAGGGGGTACTATTGATGGCTACACCTTC. Based on the CDR3 plus reference TRBV7-9 and TRBJ1-2, the full variable domain is DTGVSQNPRHKITKRGQNVTFRCDPISEHNRLYWYRQTLGQGPEFLTYFQNEAQLEKSRLLSDRFSAERPKGSFSTLEIQRTEQGDSAMYLCASSTGGTIDGYTFGSGTRLTVV.

The chain has TRBV6-5 and TRBJ2-3; 8 nucleotides line up with TRBD2. The germline gives CDR1 MNHEY, CDR2 SVGAGI. The CDR3 extends over 16 amino acids. V dropped 0 bases and J dropped 6; count of bases not matched to a gene: 8. CDR3 DNA: TGTGCCAGCAGTTACTCAGCGGGGGAGGTTTCCGATACGCAGTATTTT. Translated: CASSYSAGEVSDTQYF.

The chain carries TRBV15 and TRBJ2-1; D may be TRBD1 or TRBD2 (5 bases each). The CDR3 contains 15 residues. In germline, CDR1 is LNHNV, CDR2 YYDKDF (reference sequence). Between the trimmed V and J ends, which lost 5 bases and 6 bases, there was a span of 17 bases. The CDR3 DNA reads as TGTGCCACCAGCCCCGACGAGACGGGGCTCAATGAGCAGTTCTTC. Amino acid sequence: CATSPDETGLNEQFF. Based on the CDR3 plus reference TRBV15 and TRBJ2-1, the full variable domain is DAMVIQNPRYQVTQFGKPVTLSCSQTLNHNVMYWYQQKSSQAPKLLFHYYDKDFNNEADTPDNFQSRRPNTSFCFLDIRSPGLGDTAMYLCATSPDETGLNEQFFGPGTRLTVL.

This clone has just one count. The chain couples TRBV4-1 to TRBJ2-2; 11 positions agree with TRBD1. CDR1 and CDR2 from the germline V gene are MGHRA and YSYEKL. The length of the CDR3 is 17 residues. The V segment lost 1 base and the J segment 6 bases; nucleotides outside the gene matches: 7. CDR3 in DNA: TGCGCCAGCAGCCAAGGCCCCGGGACAGGGGGAGCCGGGGAGCTGTTTTTT. Translated, it gives CASSQGPGTGGAGELFF.

The chain employs TRBV30 and TRBJ2-3; TRBD1 matches at 7 bases. The CDR3 is 14 amino acids. The germline V gene encodes CDR1 GTSNPN and CDR2 SVGIG (reference sequence). Germline trimming cut 0 bases from V and 4 bases from J; bases unmatched to any gene: 4. CDR3: CAWSVTGAADTQYF. CDR3 sequence (DNA): TGTGCCTGGAGTGTAACAGGGGCCGCAGATACGCAGTATTTT.

On this clone: Other DNA sequences in the same sample also yield this CDR3. This chain connects TRBV6-5 to TRBJ1-1; D may be TRBD1 (6 bases). CDR3 length: 13 residues. V was cut by 6 bases and J by 4 bases, with 12 bases left in between. CDR1 is MNHEY and CDR2 is SVGAGI in the germline V gene. The CDR3: CASSLRGGTEAFF. DNA for the CDR3: TGTGCCAGCAGCCTCAGGGGTGGCACTGAAGCTTTCTTT.

In DNA, the CDR3 is TGTGCCAGCAGTTCGGGTCCTAGGGGGGCGGACACTGAAGCTTTCTTT. This encodes CASSSGPRGADTEAFF. V is TRBV2 and J is TRBJ1-1, with a possible D match to TRBD1 (6 bases). V dropped 5 bases and J dropped 3 bases, with 19 bases sitting between them. The CDR3 totals 16 residues. CDR1 is SNHLY, CDR2 FYNNEI, per germline.

DNA of the CDR3: TGTGCCAGCAGCTTGTCCTGGGACGGCCAGGAGACCCAGTACTTC. It yields the protein CASSLSWDGQETQYF. The gene calls are TRBV7-9 and TRBJ2-5; D assignment may be TRBD1 or TRBD2 (5 bases each). Germline CDR1 reads SEHNR; CDR2 reads FQNEAQ (reference sequence). The CDR3 runs 15 residues. V was pared by 3 bases and J by 5 bases, with 16 bases between.

The chain couples TRBV6-5 to TRBJ2-7; a weak D match, TRBD1 (6 bases). CDR3 length: 13 amino acids. Per the germline V gene, CDR1 is MNHEY and CDR2 is SVGAGI. Trimming stripped 2 bases from V and 5 bases from J, with 10 bases between. The CDR3 DNA sequence: TGTGCCAGCAGTTACGTACAGGGCCACGAGCAGTACTTC. The encoded protein is CASSYVQGHEQYF.

V is TRBV7-2 and J is TRBJ2-1; D is perhaps TRBD1 (6 bases). The CDR3 is made up of 14 amino acids. CDR1 SGHTA and CDR2 FQGNSA come from the germline V gene. Deletions cut 7 bases from V and 5 bases from J, with 15 bases between. CDR3 sequence reads: CASTQGWDNNEQFF. DNA of the CDR3: TGTGCCAGCACCCAGGGATGGGACAACAATGAGCAGTTCTTC.

V gene TRBV27 combines with J gene TRBJ2-1; D is possibly TRBD1 (6 bases). V lost 3 bases to trimming and J lost 8 bases, with 20 bases between them. The CDR3 covers 16 residues. Germline CDR1 reads MNHEY; CDR2 reads SMNVEV (reference sequence). DNA for the CDR3: TGTGCCAGCAGTTTGCCTGGGACATCTCTAGGCCATGAGCAGTTCTTC. It translates to CASSLPGTSLGHEQFF.

The chain is built from TRBV30 and TRBJ2-7; 8 nucleotides match TRBD2. Germline trimming cut 0 bases from V and 9 bases from J; bases unmatched to any gene: 7. The CDR3 has 13 residues. Germline values: CDR1 GTSNPN, CDR2 SVGIG (reference sequence). CDR3: CAWSVSPGGGQYF. DNA for the CDR3: TGTGCCTGGAGTGTCTCACCCGGGGGGGGGCAGTACTTC.